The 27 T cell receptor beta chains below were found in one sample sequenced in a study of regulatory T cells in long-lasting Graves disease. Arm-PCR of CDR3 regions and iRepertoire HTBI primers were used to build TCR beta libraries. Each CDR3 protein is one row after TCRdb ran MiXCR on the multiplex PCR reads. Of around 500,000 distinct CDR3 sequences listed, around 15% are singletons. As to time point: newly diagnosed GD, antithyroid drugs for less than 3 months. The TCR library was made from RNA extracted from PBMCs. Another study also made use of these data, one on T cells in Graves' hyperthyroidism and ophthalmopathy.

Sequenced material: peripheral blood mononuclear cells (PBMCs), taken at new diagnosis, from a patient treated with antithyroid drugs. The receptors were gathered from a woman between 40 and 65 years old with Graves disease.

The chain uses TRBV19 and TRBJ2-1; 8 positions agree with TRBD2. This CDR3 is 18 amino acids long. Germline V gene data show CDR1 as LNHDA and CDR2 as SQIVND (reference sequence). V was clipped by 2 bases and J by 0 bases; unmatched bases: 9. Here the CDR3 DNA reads TGTGCCAGTAGTATATTAGCGGGGAGGTTCAGCTCCTACAATGAGCAGTTCTTC. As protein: CASSILAGRFSSYNEQFF.

DNA of the CDR3: TGTGCCAGCAGCTTAGCGCGGGTGGACGCCCGATATACGCAGTATTTT. This codes for CASSLARVDARYTQYF. The gene calls are TRBV7-8 and TRBJ2-3; tentatively, D is TRBD2 (5 bases). The CDR3 consists of 16 residues. Trimming left V 0 bases short and J 7 bases short, with 17 bases between. Germline V gene sequence: CDR1 SGHVS, CDR2 FQNEAQ.

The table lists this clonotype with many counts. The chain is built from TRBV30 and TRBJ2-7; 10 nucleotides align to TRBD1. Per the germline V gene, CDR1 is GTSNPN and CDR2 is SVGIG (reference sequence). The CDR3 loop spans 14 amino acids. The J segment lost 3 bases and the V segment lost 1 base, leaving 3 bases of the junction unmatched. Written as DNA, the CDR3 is TGTGCCTGGAGTGGAGGGACAGGGGACTACGAGCAGTACTTC. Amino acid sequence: CAWSGGTGDYEQYF. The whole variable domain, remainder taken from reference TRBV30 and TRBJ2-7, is SQTIHQWPATLVQPVGSPLSLECTVEGTSNPNLYWYRQAAGRGLQLLFYSVGIGQISSEVPQNLSASRPQDRQFILSSKKLLLSDSGFYLCAWSGGTGDYEQYFGPGTRLTVT.

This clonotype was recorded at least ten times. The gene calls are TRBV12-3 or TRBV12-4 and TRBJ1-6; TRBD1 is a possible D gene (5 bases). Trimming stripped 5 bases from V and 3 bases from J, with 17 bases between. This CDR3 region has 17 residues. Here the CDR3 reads CASSPRGISLYNSPLHF. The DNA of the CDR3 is TGTGCCAGCAGTCCCCGGGGCATTAGCCTCTATAATTCACCCCTCCACTTT.

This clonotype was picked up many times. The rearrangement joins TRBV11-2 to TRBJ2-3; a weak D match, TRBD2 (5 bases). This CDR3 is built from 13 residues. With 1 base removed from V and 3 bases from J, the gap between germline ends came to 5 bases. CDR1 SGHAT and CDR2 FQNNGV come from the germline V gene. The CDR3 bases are TGTGCCAGCAGCTTAGCGGGGACAGATACGCAGTATTTT. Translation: CASSLAGTDTQYF.

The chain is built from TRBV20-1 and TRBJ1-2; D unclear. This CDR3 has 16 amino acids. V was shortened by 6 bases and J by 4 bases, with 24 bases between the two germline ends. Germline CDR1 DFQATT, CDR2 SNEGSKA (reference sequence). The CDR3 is CSAEEPGGTGLYGYTF. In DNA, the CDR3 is TGCAGTGCCGAGGAGCCAGGAGGTACTGGGCTCTATGGCTACACCTTC.

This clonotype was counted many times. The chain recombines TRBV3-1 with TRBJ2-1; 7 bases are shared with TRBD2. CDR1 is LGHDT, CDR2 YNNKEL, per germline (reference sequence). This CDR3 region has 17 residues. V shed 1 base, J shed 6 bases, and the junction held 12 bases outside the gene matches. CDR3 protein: CASSQAGGTGGANEQFF. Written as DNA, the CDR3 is TGTGCCAGCAGCCAAGCCGGCGGAACGGGGGGTGCCAATGAGCAGTTCTTC.

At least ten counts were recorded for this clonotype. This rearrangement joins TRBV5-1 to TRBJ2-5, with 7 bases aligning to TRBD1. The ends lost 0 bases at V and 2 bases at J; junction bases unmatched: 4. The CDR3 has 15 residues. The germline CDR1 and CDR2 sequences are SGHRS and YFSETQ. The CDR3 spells CASSLEGTAQETQYF. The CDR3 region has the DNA TGCGCCAGCAGCTTGGAGGGGACAGCTCAAGAGACCCAGTACTTC.

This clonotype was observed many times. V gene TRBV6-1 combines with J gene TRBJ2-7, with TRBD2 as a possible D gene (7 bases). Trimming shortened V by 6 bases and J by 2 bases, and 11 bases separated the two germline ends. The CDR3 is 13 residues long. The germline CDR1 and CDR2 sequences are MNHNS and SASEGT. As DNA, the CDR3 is TGTGCCAGCAGCCGGGGGGCCACCTACGAGCAGTACTTC. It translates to CASSRGATYEQYF.

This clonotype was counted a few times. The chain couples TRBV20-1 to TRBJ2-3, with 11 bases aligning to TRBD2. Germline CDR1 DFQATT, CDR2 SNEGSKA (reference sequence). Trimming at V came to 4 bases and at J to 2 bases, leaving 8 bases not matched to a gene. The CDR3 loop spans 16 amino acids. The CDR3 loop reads CSANPLAGVHTDTQYF. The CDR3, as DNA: TGCAGTGCTAACCCACTAGCGGGGGTACACACAGATACGCAGTATTTT.

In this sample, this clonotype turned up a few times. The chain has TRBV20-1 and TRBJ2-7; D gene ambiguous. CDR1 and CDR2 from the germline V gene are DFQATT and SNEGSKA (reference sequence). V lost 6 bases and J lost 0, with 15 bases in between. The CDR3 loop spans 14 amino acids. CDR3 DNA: TGCAGTGCGAGCCCCCGTACTATCTCCTACGAGCAGTACTTC. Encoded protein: CSASPRTISYEQYF.

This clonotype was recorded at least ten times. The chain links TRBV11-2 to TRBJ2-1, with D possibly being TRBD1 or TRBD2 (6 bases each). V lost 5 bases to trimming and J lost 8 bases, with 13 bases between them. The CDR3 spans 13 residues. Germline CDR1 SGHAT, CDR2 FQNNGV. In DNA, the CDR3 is TGTGCCAGCAGCCCCCGGGGGCGCGATGAGCAGTTCTTC. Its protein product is CASSPRGRDEQFF. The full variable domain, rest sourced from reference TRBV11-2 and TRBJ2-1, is EAGVAQSPRYKIIEKRQSVAFWCNPISGHATLYWYQQILGQGPKLLIQFQNNGVVDDSQLPKDRFSAERLKGVDSTLKIQPAKLEDSAVYLCASSPRGRDEQFFGPGTRLTVL.

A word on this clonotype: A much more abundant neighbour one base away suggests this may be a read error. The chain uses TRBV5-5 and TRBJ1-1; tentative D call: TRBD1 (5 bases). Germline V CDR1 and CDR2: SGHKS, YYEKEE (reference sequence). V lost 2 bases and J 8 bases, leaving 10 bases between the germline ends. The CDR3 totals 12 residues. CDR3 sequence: CASSFGAGEAFF. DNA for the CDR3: TGTGCCAGCAGCTTTGGGGCGGGGGAAGCTTTCTTT.

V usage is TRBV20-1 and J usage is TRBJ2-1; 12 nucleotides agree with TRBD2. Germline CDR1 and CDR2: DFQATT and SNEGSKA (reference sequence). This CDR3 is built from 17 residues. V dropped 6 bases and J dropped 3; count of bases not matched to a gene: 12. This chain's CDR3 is CSARHELAGGIYNEQFF. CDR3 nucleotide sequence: TGCAGTGCCAGACACGAACTAGCGGGGGGAATCTACAATGAGCAGTTCTTC.

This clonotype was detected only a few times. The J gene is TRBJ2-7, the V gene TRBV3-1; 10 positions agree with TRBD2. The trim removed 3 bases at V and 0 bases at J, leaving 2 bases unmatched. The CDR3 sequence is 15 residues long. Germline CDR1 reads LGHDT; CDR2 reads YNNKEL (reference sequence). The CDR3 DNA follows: TGTGCCAGCAGCCAGAGGACTAGCGGCTCCTACGAGCAGTACTTC. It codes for CASSQRTSGSYEQYF.

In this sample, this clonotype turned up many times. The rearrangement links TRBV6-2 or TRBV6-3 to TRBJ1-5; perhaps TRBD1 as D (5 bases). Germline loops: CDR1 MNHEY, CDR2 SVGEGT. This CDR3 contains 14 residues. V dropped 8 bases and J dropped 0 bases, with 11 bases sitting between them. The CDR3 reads CASGDGYSNQPQHF. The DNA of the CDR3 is TGTGCCAGCGGGGACGGATATAGCAATCAGCCCCAGCATTTT.

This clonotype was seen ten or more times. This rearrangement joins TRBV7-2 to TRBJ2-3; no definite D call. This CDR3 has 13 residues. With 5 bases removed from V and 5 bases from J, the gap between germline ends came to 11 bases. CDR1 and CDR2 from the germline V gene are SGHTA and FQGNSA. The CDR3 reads CASSLLTRDTQYF. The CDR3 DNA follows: TGTGCCAGCAGCCTCCTGACCCGAGATACGCAGTATTTT.

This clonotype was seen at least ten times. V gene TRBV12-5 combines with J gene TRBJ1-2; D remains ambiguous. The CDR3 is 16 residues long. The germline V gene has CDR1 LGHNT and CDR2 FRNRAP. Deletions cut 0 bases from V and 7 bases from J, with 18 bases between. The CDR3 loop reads CASGLVRDKQRLGYTF. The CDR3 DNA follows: TGTGCTAGTGGTTTGGTACGCGATAAGCAGCGGCTTGGCTACACCTTC.

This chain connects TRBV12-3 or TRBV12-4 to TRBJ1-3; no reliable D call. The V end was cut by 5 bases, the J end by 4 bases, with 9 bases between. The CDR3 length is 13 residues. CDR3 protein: CASSEGLGNTIYF. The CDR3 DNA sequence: TGTGCCAGCAGTGAGGGTTTGGGAAACACCATATATTTT.

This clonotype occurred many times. CDR3 sequence reads: CASSRDYGYTF. The CDR3 coding sequence is TGTGCCAGCTCCCGGGACTATGGCTACACCTTC. V and J are TRBV6-2 or TRBV6-3 and TRBJ1-2, with D uncertain. The CDR3 consists of 11 residues. Trimming removed 8 bases from V and 3 bases from J, with 7 bases in between. The V gene's germline CDR1 is MNHEY and CDR2 SVGEGT.

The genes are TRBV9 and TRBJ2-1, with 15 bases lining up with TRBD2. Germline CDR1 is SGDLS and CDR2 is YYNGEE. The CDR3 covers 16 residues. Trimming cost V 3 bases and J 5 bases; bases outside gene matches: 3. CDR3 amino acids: CASSGGLAGGNNEQFF. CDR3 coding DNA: TGTGCCAGCAGCGGAGGACTAGCGGGGGGGAACAATGAGCAGTTCTTC.

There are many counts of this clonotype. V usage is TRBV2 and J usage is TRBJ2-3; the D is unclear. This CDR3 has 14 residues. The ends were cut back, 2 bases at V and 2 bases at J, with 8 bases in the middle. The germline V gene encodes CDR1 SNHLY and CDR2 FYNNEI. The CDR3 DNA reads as TGTGCCAGCAGTGAACGGACCTTCACAGATACGCAGTATTTT. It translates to CASSERTFTDTQYF.

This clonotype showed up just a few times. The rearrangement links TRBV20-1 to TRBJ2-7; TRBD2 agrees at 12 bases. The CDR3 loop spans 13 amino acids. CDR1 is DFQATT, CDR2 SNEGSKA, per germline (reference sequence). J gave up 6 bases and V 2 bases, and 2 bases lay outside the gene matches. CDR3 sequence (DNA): TGCAGTGCTAGACTAGCGGGGGGGTCCGAGCAGTACTTC. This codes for CSARLAGGSEQYF.

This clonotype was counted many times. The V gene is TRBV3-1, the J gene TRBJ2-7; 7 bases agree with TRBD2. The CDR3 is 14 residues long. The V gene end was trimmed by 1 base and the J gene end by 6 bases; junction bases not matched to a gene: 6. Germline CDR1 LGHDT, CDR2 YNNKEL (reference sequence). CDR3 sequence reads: CASSQGGGIGEQYF. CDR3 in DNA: TGTGCCAGCAGCCAAGGGGGAGGGATAGGCGAGCAGTACTTC.

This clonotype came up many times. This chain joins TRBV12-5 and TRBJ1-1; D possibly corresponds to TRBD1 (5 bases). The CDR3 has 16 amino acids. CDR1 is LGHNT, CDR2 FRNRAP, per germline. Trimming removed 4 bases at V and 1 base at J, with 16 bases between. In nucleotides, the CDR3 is TGTGCTAGTGGTTGGGGCTTATCCGGGACGAACACTGAAGCTTTCTTT. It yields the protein CASGWGLSGTNTEAFF.

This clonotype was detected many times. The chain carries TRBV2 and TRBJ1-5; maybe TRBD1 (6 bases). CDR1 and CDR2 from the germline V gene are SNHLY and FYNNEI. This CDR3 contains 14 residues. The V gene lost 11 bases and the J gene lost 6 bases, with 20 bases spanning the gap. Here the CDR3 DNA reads TGTGCCGGTGGGGAGGGGGGCCTAGGTCAGCCCCAGCATTTT. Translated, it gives CAGGEGGLGQPQHF.

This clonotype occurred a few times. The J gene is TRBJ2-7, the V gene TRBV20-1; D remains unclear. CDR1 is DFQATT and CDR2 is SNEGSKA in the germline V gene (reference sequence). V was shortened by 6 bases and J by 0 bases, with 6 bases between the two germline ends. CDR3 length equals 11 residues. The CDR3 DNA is TGCAGTGCGGACCACTCCTACGAGCAGTACTTC. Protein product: CSADHSYEQYF.